The 20 T cell receptor beta chains below come from one sample, sequenced in a study of Tregs in tolerant kidney transplant recipients. The repertoire was sequenced with immunoSEQ multiplex PCR; TCRdb's copy has only in-frame clones and lacks some. The table records tens of thousands of clones, 70% to 90% of them present only once. Related graft donors supplied nonmyeloablative bone marrow transplants, and mixed chimerism was transient. The sample was CD4+ T cells from blood (PBMCs), taken 6 months after the transplant. The receptors originated from a human patient who received a combined kidney and bone marrow transplant. The graft donor may have contributed some T cells.

V gene TRBV18 combines with J gene TRBJ2-3, with a possible D match to TRBD2 (5 bases). Per the germline V gene, CDR1 is KGHSH and CDR2 is LQKENI. The CDR3 covers 12 residues. V lost 5 bases and J lost 4, with 7 bases in between. The CDR3 DNA reads TGTGCCAGCTCAACGCGGGCAGATACGCAGTATTTT. Translation: CASSTRADTQYF.

The chain has TRBV29-1 and TRBJ1-1, with a tentative D call TRBD1 (6 bases). The germline CDR1 and CDR2 sequences are SQVTM and ANQGSEA. The CDR3 has 12 amino acids. V was cut by 7 bases and J by 5 bases, with 14 bases left in between. CDR3 region: CSGSQGHTEAFF. The DNA of the CDR3 is TGCAGCGGATCCCAGGGGCATACTGAAGCTTTCTTT.

J is TRBJ2-7 and V is TRBV19, with D possibly TRBD2 on 5 matching bases. The length of the CDR3 is 12 residues. Germline V gene data show CDR1 as LNHDA and CDR2 as SQIVND (reference sequence). V lost 7 bases and J lost 6, with 13 bases in between. CDR3 DNA sequence: TGTGCCAGTATGTGGGTGGCGGGCGAGCAGTACTTC. It is translated as CASMWVAGEQYF.

The CDR3 coding sequence is TGCAGCGTTGAAATTAGCGGGGGGGCCTACGAGCAGTACTTC. It codes for CSVEISGGAYEQYF. The chain has TRBV29-1 and TRBJ2-7; 11 bases fit TRBD2. With 2 bases clipped from V and 2 bases from J, the junction kept 2 bases outside the gene matches. Per the germline V gene, CDR1 is SQVTM and CDR2 is ANQGSEA. The CDR3 has 14 residues.

The chain joins TRBV12-5 to TRBJ2-5, with D perhaps TRBD1 (6 bases). The CDR3 runs to 13 residues. V was clipped by 4 bases and J by 2 bases, with 8 bases between them. The germline V gene encodes CDR1 LGHNT and CDR2 FRNRAP. For the CDR3, the DNA is TGTGCTAGTGGTTCGGGGACACAAGAGACCCAGTACTTC. It codes for CASGSGTQETQYF. Variable domain in full (rest from reference TRBV12-5 and TRBJ2-5): DARVTQTPRHKVTEMGQEVTMRCQPILGHNTVFWYRQTMMQGLELLAYFRNRAPLDDSGMPKDRFSAEMPDATLATLKIQPSEPRDSAVYFCASGSGTQETQYFGPGTRLLVL.

The chain joins TRBV7-2 to TRBJ2-1, with D tentatively TRBD2 (5 bases). The V gene lost 5 bases and the J gene lost 10 bases, with 21 bases spanning the gap. The CDR3 runs to 15 residues. Germline V gene lookup returns CDR1 SGHTA and CDR2 FQGNSA. The DNA for the CDR3 is TGTGCCAGCAGCCCTAGGTCTAGCAGAGTTGTGGAGCAGTTCTTC. Its translation: CASSPRSSRVVEQFF.

The sample holds one count of this clone. V gene TRBV4-1 combines with J gene TRBJ2-3; TRBD2 might be the D (7 bases). The CDR3 consists of 16 residues. Between the trimmed V and J ends, which lost 1 base and 5 bases, there was a span of 16 bases. CDR1 MGHRA and CDR2 YSYEKL come from the germline V gene. CDR3 bases: TGCGCCAGCAGCCAAGCGTCCGGGGGGCGCATAGATACGCAGTATTTT. This gives the protein CASSQASGGRIDTQYF.

This rearrangement joins TRBV5-1 to TRBJ2-2; a weak D match, TRBD1 (6 bases). The length of the CDR3 is 15 residues. The V and J ends lost 2 bases and 7 bases respectively, with 15 bases between them. The V gene's germline CDR1 is SGHRS and CDR2 YFSETQ. The CDR3: CASSFTGLNSGELFF. The CDR3 bases are TGCGCCAGCAGCTTTACAGGGCTAAATAGCGGGGAGCTGTTTTTT.

This clone was counted a few times. V is TRBV10-3 and J is TRBJ2-2; D not certain. CDR3 length equals 11 residues. The germline V gene encodes CDR1 ENHRY and CDR2 SYGVKD. The V gene lost 10 bases and the J gene lost 0 bases, with 3 bases spanning the gap. The DNA of the CDR3 is TGTGCCACTACGAACACCGGGGAGCTGTTTTTT. Translation: CATTNTGELFF.

V and J are TRBV5-4 and TRBJ2-3; D is unresolved. V lost 0 bases and J lost 6, with 8 bases in between. The germline V gene encodes CDR1 SGHNT and CDR2 YYREEE (reference sequence). The CDR3 extends over 13 amino acids. The CDR3 reads CASSLDSSDTQYF. CDR3 in DNA: TGTGCCAGCAGCTTGGACTCCTCGGATACGCAGTATTTT.

Note on this clone: Other DNA sequences in the same sample also yield this CDR3. The CDR3 here is CASSRGDTYNSPLHF. The DNA for the CDR3 is TGTGCCAGCTCAAGAGGGGACACCTATAATTCACCCCTCCACTTT. The rearrangement joins TRBV18 to TRBJ1-6, with D perhaps TRBD1 (6 bases). CDR1 and CDR2 (germline): KGHSH, LQKENI. The ends were cut back, 5 bases at V and 2 bases at J, with 10 bases in the middle. There are 15 residues in the CDR3.

This clone has only a few counts. The identical CDR3 is also encoded by other nucleotide sequences in the sample. The chain employs TRBV30 and TRBJ2-1; weak D call: TRBD2 (7 bases). The V end lost 3 bases, the J end lost 3 bases, and 18 bases lay between the germline ends. CDR1 and CDR2 (germline): GTSNPN, SVGIG (reference sequence). This CDR3 has 16 amino acids. The CDR3 bases are TGTGCCTGGAGAGGGGGGGCGGGCCAATTCTACAATGAGCAGTTCTTC. Translating it yields CAWRGGAGQFYNEQFF.

This clone was observed a few times. The rearrangement uses TRBV25-1 and TRBJ1-1; D gene ambiguous. The CDR3 spans 15 residues. V lost 7 bases and J lost 1, with 16 bases in between. Germline CDR1 MGHDK, CDR2 SYGVNS. CDR3 loop: CASTAPVGANTEAFF. Here the CDR3 DNA reads TGTGCCAGCACCGCTCCGGTGGGCGCGAACACTGAAGCTTTCTTT.

This clone was found once. This rearrangement joins TRBV19 to TRBJ1-1; 7 nucleotides align to TRBD1. The CDR3 covers 13 residues. The V gene end was trimmed by 5 bases and the J gene end by 1 base; junction bases not matched to a gene: 1. Germline CDR1 LNHDA, CDR2 SQIVND (reference sequence). The CDR3 sequence: CASSRQGNTEAFF. The CDR3 DNA is TGTGCCAGTAGTCGACAGGGGAACACTGAAGCTTTCTTT.

The chain combines TRBV19 with TRBJ2-1, with D possibly being TRBD2 (5 bases). Germline V gives CDR1 LNHDA, CDR2 SQIVND (reference sequence). This CDR3 region has 17 residues. Trimming took 4 bases from V and 0 from J, leaving 16 bases between them. CDR3 protein: CASSRGASQSSYNEQFF. CDR3 bases: TGTGCCAGTAGTAGGGGAGCCTCACAGAGCTCCTACAATGAGCAGTTCTTC.

The V and J genes are TRBV5-1 and TRBJ1-2; 10 bases are a match to TRBD1. After removal of 3 bases from V and 6 bases from J, the junction contained 5 bases not matched to a gene. The CDR3 sequence is 14 residues long. Germline V gene data show CDR1 as SGHRS and CDR2 as YFSETQ. Here the CDR3 reads CASSSGQGGDGYTF. Written as DNA, the CDR3 is TGCGCCAGCAGCTCCGGACAGGGGGGAGATGGCTACACCTTC. Full variable domain (outside the CDR3, taken from reference TRBV5-1 and TRBJ1-2): KAGVTQTPRYLIKTRGQQVTLSCSPISGHRSVSWYQQTPGQGLQFLFEYFSETQRNKGNFPGRFSGRQFSNSRSEMNVSTLELGDSALYLCASSSGQGGDGYTFGSGTRLTVV.

The chain employs TRBV18 and TRBJ1-1, with 8 positions matching TRBD1. V lost 3 bases, J lost 4 bases, and 7 bases stayed unmatched. Per the germline V gene, CDR1 is KGHSH and CDR2 is LQKENI. The CDR3 loop spans 15 amino acids. CDR3 sequence: CASSPTRGTGTEAFF. DNA for the CDR3: TGTGCCAGCTCACCTACGAGAGGGACAGGCACTGAAGCTTTCTTT. Complete variable domain (other parts from reference TRBV18 and TRBJ1-1): NAGVMQNPRHLVRRRGQEARLRCSPMKGHSHVYWYRQLPEEGLKFMVYLQKENIIDESGMPKERFSAEFPKEGPSILRIQQVVRGDSAAYFCASSPTRGTGTEAFFGQGTRLTVV.

This clone has only one observation. J is TRBJ1-1 and V is TRBV5-6, with 10 positions matching TRBD1. J gave up 3 bases and V 4 bases, and 9 bases lay outside the gene matches. CDR3 length: 16 residues. The germline V gene has CDR1 SGHDT and CDR2 YYEEEE. CDR3 nucleotides: TGTGCCAGCAGCCTTGGGGACAGGGGTACGTACACTGAAGCTTTCTTT. Protein: CASSLGDRGTYTEAFF. Supplemented by reference TRBV5-6 and TRBJ1-1, the full variable domain reads DAGVTQSPTHLIKTRGQQVTLRCSPKSGHDTVSWYQQALGQGPQFIFQYYEEEERQRGNFPDRFSGHQFPNYSSELNVNALLLGDSALYLCASSLGDRGTYTEAFFGQGTRLTVV.

The chain has TRBV5-6 and TRBJ1-1; TRBD1 matches 8 bases. The CDR3 has 14 amino acids. Germline V gives CDR1 SGHDT, CDR2 YYEEEE. V trimming: 4 bases; J trimming: 12 bases; junction bases outside the gene matches: 14. CDR3 region: CASSLERTGTKTFF. The CDR3 DNA reads TGTGCCAGCAGCCTGGAACGGACAGGGACAAAAACTTTCTTT.

About this clone: Different DNA sequences within this sample yield the same CDR3. V gene TRBV4-1 combines with J gene TRBJ1-6; a weak D match, TRBD1 (6 bases). Trimming took 0 bases from V and 1 from J, leaving 13 bases between them. CDR3 length equals 18 residues. Germline V gene data show CDR1 as MGHRA and CDR2 as YSYEKL. Here the CDR3 DNA reads TGCGCCAGCAGCCAAGAAACCCAGGGGTGGTCCTATAATTCACCCCTCCACTTT. As protein: CASSQETQGWSYNSPLHF.